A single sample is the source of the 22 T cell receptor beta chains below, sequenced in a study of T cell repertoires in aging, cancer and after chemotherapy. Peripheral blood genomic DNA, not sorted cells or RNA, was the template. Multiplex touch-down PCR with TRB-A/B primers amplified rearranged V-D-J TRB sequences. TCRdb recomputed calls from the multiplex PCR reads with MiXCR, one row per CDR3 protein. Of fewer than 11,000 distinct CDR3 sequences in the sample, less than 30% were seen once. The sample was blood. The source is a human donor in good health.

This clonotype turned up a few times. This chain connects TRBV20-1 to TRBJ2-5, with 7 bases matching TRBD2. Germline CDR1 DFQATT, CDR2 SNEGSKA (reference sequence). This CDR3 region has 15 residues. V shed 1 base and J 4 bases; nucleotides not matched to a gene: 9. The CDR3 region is CSARAQAGWRETQYF. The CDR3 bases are TGCAGTGCTAGAGCACAAGCGGGGTGGCGAGAGACCCAGTACTTC.

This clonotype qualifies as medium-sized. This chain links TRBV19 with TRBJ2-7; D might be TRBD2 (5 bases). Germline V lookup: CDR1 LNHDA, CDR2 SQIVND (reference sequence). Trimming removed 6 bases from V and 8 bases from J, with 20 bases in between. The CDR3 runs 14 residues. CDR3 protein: CASSPTSGPSQQYF. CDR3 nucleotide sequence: TGTGCCAGTAGCCCAACCAGCGGCCCGAGCCAGCAGTACTTC.

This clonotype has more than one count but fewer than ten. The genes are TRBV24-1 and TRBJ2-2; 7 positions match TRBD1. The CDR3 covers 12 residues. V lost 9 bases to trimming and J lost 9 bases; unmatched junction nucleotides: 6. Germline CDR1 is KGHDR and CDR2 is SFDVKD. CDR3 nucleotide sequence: TGTGCCACCCAACAGGGGAAGCGGGAGCTGTTTTTT. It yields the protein CATQQGKRELFF.

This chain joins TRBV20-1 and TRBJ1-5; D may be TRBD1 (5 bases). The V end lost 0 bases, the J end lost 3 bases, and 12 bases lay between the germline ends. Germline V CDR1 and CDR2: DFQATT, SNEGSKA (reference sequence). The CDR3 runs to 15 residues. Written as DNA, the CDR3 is TGCAGTGCTAGAGATCAGGGTTTAAACAATCAGCCCCAGCATTTT. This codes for CSARDQGLNNQPQHF.

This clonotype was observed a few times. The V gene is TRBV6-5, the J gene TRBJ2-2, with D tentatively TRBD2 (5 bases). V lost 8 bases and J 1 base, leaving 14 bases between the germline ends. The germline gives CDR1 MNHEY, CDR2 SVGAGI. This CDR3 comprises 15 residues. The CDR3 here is CASSWRVRNTGELFF. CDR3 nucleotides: TGTGCCAGCTCCTGGCGGGTCCGGAACACCGGGGAGCTGTTTTTT.

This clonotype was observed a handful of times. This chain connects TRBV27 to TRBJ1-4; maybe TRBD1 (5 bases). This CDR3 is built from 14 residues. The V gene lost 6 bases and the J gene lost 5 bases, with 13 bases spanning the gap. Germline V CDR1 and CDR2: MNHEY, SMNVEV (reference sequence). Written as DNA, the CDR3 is TGTGCCAGCAGGCAGGGACGGACGAATGAAAAACTGTTTTTT. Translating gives CASRQGRTNEKLFF.

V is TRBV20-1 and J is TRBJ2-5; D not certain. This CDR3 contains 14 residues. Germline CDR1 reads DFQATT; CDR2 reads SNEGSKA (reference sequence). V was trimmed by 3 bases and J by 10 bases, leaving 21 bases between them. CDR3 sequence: CSARLCTGAEVQYF. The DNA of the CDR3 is TGCAGTGCTAGGCTCTGCACTGGCGCAGAGGTCCAGTACTTC.

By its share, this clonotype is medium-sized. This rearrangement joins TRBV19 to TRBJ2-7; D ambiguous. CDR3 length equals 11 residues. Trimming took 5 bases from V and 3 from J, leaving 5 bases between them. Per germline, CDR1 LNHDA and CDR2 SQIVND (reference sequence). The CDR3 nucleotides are TGTGCCAGTAGTGTGGGCTACGAGCAGTACTTC. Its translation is CASSVGYEQYF.

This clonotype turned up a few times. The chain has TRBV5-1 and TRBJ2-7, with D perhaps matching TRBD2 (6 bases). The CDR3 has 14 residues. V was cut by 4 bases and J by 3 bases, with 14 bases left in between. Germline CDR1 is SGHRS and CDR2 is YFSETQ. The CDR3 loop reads CASSKEGSGYEQYF. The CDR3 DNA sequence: TGCGCCAGCAGCAAGGAAGGTAGCGGCTACGAGCAGTACTTC.

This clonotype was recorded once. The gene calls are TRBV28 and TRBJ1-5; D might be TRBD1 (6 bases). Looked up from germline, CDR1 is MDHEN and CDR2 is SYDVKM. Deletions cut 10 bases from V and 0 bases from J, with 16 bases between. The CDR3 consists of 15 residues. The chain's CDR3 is CATYRGRDSNQPQHF. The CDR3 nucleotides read TGTGCCACCTACCGGGGGCGGGATAGCAATCAGCCCCAGCATTTT.

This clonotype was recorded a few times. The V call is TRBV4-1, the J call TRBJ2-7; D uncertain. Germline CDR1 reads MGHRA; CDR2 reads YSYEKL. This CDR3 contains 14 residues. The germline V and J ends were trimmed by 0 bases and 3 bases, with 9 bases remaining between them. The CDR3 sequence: CASSQENTYYEQYF. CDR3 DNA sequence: TGCGCCAGCAGCCAAGAAAACACGTACTACGAGCAGTACTTC.

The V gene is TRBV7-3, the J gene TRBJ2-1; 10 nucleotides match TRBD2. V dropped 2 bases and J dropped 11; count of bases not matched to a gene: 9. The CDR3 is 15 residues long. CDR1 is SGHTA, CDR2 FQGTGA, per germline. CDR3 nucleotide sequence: TGTGCCAGCAGCTTAGCCTCCGGGACTAGCGATAAGCAGTTCTTC. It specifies CASSLASGTSDKQFF.

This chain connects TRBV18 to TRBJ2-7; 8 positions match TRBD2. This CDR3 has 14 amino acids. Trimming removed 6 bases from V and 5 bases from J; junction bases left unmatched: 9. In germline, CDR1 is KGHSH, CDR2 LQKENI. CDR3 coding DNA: TGTGCCAGCTCCTCCTGGGGACTAGATGACGAGCAGTACTTC. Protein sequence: CASSSWGLDDEQYF.

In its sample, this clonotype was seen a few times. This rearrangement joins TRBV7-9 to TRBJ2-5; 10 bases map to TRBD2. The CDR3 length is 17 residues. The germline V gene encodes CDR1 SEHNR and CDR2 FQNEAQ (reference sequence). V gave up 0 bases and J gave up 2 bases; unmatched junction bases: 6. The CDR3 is CASSLALRTSGQETQYF. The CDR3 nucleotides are TGTGCCAGCAGCTTAGCCCTTAGGACTAGCGGTCAAGAGACCCAGTACTTC.

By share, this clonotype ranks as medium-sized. The CDR3: CASSEPFTSGNTGELFF. CDR3 in DNA: TGTGCCAGCAGTGAACCGTTCACTAGCGGCAACACCGGGGAGCTGTTTTTT. J is TRBJ2-2 and V is TRBV6-1; TRBD2 matches at 8 bases. The germline V gene has CDR1 MNHNS and CDR2 SASEGT. This CDR3 is 17 amino acids long. Unmatched junction bases numbered 7, after V lost 2 bases and J lost 2 bases.

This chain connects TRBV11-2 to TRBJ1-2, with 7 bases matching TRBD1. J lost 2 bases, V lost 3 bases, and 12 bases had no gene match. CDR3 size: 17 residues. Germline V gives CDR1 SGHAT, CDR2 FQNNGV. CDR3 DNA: TGTGCCAGCAGCTTCGACAGGGCCCCACACACCAACTATGGCTACACCTTC. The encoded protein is CASSFDRAPHTNYGYTF. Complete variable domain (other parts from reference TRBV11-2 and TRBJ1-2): EAGVAQSPRYKIIEKRQSVAFWCNPISGHATLYWYQQILGQGPKLLIQFQNNGVVDDSQLPKDRFSAERLKGVDSTLKIQPAKLEDSAVYLCASSFDRAPHTNYGYTFGSGTRLTVV.

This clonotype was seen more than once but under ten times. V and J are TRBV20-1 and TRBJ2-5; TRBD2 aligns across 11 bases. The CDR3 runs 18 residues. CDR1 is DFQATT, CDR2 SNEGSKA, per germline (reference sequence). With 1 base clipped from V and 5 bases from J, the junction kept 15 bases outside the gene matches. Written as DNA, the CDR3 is TGCAGTGCTAGAGGGGGGCTGGTAGCGGGAGGGCCGAGGGAGACCCAGTACTTC. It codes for CSARGGLVAGGPRETQYF.

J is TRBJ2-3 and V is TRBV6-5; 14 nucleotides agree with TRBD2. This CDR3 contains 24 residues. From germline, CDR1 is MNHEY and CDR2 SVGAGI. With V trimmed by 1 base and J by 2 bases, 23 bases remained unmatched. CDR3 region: CASSYYHPGLAGAVGLALTDTQYF. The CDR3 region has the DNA TGTGCCAGCAGTTACTATCACCCGGGACTAGCGGGAGCTGTGGGCCTTGCCCTCACAGATACGCAGTATTTT.

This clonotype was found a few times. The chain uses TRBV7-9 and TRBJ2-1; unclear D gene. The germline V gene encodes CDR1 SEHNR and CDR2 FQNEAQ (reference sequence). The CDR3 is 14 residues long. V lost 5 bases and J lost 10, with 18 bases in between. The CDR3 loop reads CASSPDIGPEEQFF. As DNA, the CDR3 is TGTGCCAGCAGCCCCGATATAGGGCCGGAGGAGCAGTTCTTC.

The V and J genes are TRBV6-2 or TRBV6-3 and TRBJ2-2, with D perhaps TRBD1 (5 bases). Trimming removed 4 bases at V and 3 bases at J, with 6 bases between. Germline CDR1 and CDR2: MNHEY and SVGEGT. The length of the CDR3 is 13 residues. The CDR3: CASSSTDTGELFF. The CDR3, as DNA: TGTGCCAGCAGTTCGACAGACACCGGGGAGCTGTTTTTT.

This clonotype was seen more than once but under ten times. CDR3 in DNA: TGCAGTGCCCCTAGGGAGCTACCTAATCAGCCCCAGCATTTT. It specifies CSAPRELPNQPQHF. The chain carries TRBV20-1 and TRBJ1-5; D is uncertain. The CDR3 runs to 14 residues. V was cut by 6 bases and J by 4 bases, with 16 bases left in between. From germline, CDR1 is DFQATT and CDR2 SNEGSKA (reference sequence).

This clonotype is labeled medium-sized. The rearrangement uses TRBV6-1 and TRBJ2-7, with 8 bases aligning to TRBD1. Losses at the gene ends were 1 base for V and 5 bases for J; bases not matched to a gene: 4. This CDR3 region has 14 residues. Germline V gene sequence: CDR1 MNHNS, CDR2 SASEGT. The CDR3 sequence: CASSEGQGADEQYF. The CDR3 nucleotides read TGTGCCAGCAGTGAAGGGCAGGGGGCAGACGAGCAGTACTTC.